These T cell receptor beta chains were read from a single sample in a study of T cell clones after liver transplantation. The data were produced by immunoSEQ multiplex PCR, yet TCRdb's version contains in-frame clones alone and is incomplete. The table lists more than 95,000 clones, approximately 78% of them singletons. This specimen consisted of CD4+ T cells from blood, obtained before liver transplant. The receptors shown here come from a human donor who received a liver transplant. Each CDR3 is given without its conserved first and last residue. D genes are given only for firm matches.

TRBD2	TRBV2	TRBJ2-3	ASSLAGAWDTQY
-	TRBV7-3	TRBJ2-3	ASSLQGRDTQY
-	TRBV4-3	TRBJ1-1	ASTPTLRRPNTEAF
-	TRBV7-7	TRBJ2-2	ASSLGSNTGELF
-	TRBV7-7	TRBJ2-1	ASSFDLGPYNEQF
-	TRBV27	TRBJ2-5	ASSLRRQAETQY
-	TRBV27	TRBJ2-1	ASSSPYRGDNEQF
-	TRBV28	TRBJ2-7	ASRDSYSYEQY
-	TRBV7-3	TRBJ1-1	ASSPQGFGRTEAF
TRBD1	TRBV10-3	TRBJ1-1	AISEDRVAF
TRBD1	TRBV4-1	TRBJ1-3	ASSLLGTGEGSSGNTIY
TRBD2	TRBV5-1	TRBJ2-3	ASRGLAGTTQY
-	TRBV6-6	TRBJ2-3	ASSYRGASTDTQY
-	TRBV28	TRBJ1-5	ASSSRDAEPQH
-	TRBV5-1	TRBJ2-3	ASSSDYSTDTQY
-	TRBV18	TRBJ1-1	ASSPLMRGARNTEAF
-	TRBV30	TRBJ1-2	AIDMEGNYGYT
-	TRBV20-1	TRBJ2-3	SAPRADTQY
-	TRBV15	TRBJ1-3	ATSNPGEGSGNTIY
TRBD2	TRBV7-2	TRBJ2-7	ASSPRRNQAGDYEQY
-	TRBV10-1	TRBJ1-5	ASSGAGINQPQH
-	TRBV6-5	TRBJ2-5	ASRPGQGGETQY
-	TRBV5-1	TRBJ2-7	ASSLTDSGAYEQY
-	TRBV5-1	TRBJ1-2	ASSSSSGPNYGYT
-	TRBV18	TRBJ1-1	ASSNQGRDTEAF
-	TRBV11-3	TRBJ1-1	ASSLEGDTEAF
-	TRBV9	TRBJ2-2	ASSVGTGIRTGELF
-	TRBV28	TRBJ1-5	ASRDGFRQPQH
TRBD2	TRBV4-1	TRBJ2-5	ASSQSGATSGQETQY
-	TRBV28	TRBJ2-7	ASSSLTTNSYEQY
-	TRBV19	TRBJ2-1	ASSLGTRVVNEQF
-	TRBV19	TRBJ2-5	ASSPTGETQY
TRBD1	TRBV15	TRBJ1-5	ATSSSLLGGFDQPQH
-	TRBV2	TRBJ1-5	ASTDRRGMKGSNQPQH
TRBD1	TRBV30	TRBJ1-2	ACPGTGYHGYT
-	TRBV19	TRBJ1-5	ASSYGTGNQPQH
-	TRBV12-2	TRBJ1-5	ASRGVRGCQPQH
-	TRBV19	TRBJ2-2	ASSIRQGTGELF
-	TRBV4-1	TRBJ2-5	ASSQTSTAQETQY
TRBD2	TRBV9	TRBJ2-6	ASSVETSGRASGANVLT
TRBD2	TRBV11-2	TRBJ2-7	ASGTGRQSYEQY
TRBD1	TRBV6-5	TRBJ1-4	ASRRTGRTF
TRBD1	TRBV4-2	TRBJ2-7	ASSQAGTGLYEQY
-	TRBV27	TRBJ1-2	ASSPRTPPGYT
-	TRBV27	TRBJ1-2	ASSYSMLRAGYT
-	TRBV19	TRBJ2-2	ASSMIGGAGSGSGELF
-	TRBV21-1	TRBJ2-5	ASSKETGAETQY